This TCR beta chain was observed in a study of shared clonotypes between healthy human individuals (dated by TCRdb to about 2020). As for the study more broadly: Three men and a couple of women, aged 18 to 49 years, made up the cohort. To estimate repertoire size and how much clonotype sharing occurs between individuals, the study deeply sequenced the blood TCR repertoires of several healthy adults. To increase sequencing depth and limit assay-specific biases, different laboratories used diverse techniques to prepare libraries and sequence TCR repertoires. Per donor, leukapheresis produced somewhere between about 0.94 and 9.5 billion PBMCs.

Of note for this clone: The antigen this receptor binds is unknown. No much larger clonotype is one base removed from it; base qualities were not supplied.

TCR CDR3 regions were amplified from genomic DNA by multiplex PCR using the deep immunoSEQ assay. Genomic DNA extracted from each cell subset was distributed evenly over all wells of several immunoSEQ 96-well plates, and each plate served as one replicate. For unsorted PBMC, 250 to 350 ng genomic DNA, equal to approximately 30,000 T cell genomes, was loaded into each replicate PCR. Unsorted PBMC genomic DNA was sequenced across ten immunoSEQ deep assay plates. Purified libraries were measured with a Qubit 3.0 fluorometer, size-checked on a Bioanalyzer 2100, and measured again with the KAPA Library Quantification kit. A separate single-read 150-cycle Illumina NextSeq 550 flow cell was used to sequence each immunoSEQ 96-well plate. The authors' analysis ran thus. Because the immunoSEQ output held only junctional sequences and lacked quality scores, the filtering could not match the filtering applied to full-length reads. To assign V/J genes and CDR3, sequences were annotated against IMGT germline references using PyIR, a Python wrapper for IgBLAST v1.9. Reads were filtered out if the reads had weak V/J assignments (E-value above 1e-6), no CDR3, stop codons, out-of-frame junctions, or ambiguous translated residues. A V3J clonotype was defined by an identical inferred V gene, J gene, and CDR3 amino acid sequence. Percentage overlap between repertoires was computed as shared unique clonotypes divided by the size of the smaller repertoire. Richness of each repertoire was evaluated using RTK rarefaction, the Chao1 estimator, and Recon v2.1 estimates of unobserved clonotypes. TCRdb provides this immuneACCESS table in a form limited to in-frame rearrangements. Some clones are lacking; in checked studies, under half of them reflect an unresolved V gene, and why the rest are absent is not known. From that table come the V and J calls and clone size; the DNA was used to work out D and trimming. This sample has some 500,000 clones in its table, and more than 70% of those were observed once. Clones ranked in the top ten supply around 11% of the sample.

Points the paper makes about the study in general: Sampling was limited to blood, and TCR repertoires in tissue likely differ from TCR repertoires in blood. The genetic and exposure-history diversity represented was limited by the small number of donors. Pairwise subsampling led to the expectation that sequencing depth would affect the degree of clonotype sharing among donors.

Donors were healthy HIV-negative adults with no recently reported acute infections or vaccinations. Every donor was a Caucasian adult residing in Nashville, Tennessee, USA. For unsorted samples, 70 million to 95 million PBMCs were counted, and genomic DNA was extracted using the QIAamp DNA Blood Mini kit. After blood collection by leukapheresis, PBMCs were isolated using Ficoll-Histopaque density gradient centrifugation and then cryopreserved in the vapor phase of liquid nitrogen. Looking up the germline V gene (reference sequence) yields CDR1 SGHNT and CDR2 YYREEE. The cysteine opens and the phenylalanine closes a CDR3 of 16 amino acids. Just CDR3 DNA is preserved here, 48 bases in frame from base 1. Here V drops 3 bases and J drops 8 bases, and the junction holds 13 bases not matched to any gene.

The V and J genes are TRBV5-4 and TRBJ2-1, with 8 bases in between that match TRBD2. The material sequenced was PBMCs. This TCR derives from a woman aged 40 to 55 in good health. Some clones in this sample may be carry-over from other donors' samples. In nucleotide form, the sequence is TGTGCCAGCAGCTCCCGCACTACCGGGAGGGGCCATGAGCAGTTCTTC. Translated, it gives CASSSRTTGRGHEQFF.